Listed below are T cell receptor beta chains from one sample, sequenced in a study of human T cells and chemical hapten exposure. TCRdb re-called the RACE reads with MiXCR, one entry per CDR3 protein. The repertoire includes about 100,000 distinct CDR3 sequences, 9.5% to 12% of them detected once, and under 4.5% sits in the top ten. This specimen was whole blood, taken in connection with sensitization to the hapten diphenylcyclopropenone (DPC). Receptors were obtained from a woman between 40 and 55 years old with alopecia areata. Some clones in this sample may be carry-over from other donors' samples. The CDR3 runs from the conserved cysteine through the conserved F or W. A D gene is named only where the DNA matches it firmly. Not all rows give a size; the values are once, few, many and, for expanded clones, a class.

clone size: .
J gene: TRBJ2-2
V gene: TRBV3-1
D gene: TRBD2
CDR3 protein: CASSPLGTSGGENTGELFF
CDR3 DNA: TGTGCCAGCAGCCCACTGGGGACTAGCGGGGGCGAGAACACCGGGGAGCTGTTTTTT

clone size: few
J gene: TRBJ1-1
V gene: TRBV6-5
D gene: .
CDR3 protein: CASSYGQPTEAFF
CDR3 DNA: TGTGCCAGCAGTTACGGACAGCCCACTGAAGCTTTCTTT

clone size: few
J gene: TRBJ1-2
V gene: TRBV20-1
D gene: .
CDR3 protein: CSARFGGESLYGYTF
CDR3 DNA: TGCAGTGCTAGATTCGGGGGGGAAAGTCTCTATGGCTACACCTTC

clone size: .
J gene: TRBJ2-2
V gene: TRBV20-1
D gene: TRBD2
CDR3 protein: CSARSPTGGNTGELFF
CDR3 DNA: TGCAGTGCTAGAAGCCCCACGGGGGGTAACACCGGGGAGCTGTTTTTT

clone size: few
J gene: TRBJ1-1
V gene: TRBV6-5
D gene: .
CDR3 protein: CASSYSTSVGTEAFF
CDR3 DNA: TGTGCCAGCAGTTACTCGACATCTGTGGGCACTGAAGCTTTCTTT

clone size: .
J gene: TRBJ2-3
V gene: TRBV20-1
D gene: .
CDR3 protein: CSARPISGPSTDTQYF
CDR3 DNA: TGCAGTGCTAGACCCATATCCGGGCCTAGCACAGATACGCAGTATTTT

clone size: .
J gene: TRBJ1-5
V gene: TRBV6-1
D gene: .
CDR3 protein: CASSELRQNSNQPQHF
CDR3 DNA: TGTGCCAGCAGTGAACTGCGACAGAATAGCAATCAGCCCCAGCATTTT

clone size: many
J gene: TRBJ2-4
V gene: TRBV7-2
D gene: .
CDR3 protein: CASSGGRRLAKNIQYF
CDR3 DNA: TGTGCCAGCAGCGGAGGGAGGCGCCTAGCCAAAAACATTCAGTACTTC

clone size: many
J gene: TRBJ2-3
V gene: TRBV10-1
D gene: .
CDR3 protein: CASSRDGSTDTQYF
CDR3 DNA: TGCGCCAGCAGCCGGGACGGGAGCACAGATACGCAGTATTTT

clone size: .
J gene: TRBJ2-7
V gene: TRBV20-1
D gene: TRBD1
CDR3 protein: CSGETGGSYEQYF
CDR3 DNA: TGCAGTGGGGAGACAGGGGGGTCCTACGAGCAGTACTTC

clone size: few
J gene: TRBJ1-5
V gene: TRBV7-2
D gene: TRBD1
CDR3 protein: CASSLATGGGNQPQHF
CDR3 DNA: TGTGCCAGCAGCTTAGCGACAGGGGGTGGCAATCAGCCCCAGCATTTT

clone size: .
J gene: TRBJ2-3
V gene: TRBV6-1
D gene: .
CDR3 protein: CASTPIWGIYTDTQYF
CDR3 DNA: TGTGCCAGCACCCCAATATGGGGGATTTACACAGATACGCAGTATTTT

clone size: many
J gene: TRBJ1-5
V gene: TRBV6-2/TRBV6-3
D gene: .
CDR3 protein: CASSYVSEGNQPQHF
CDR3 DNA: TGTGCCAGCAGTTACGTATCGGAGGGCAATCAGCCCCAGCATTTT

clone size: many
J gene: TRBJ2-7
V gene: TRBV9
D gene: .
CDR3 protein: CASSGSGASYEQYF
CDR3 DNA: TGTGCCAGCAGCGGCTCGGGGGCCTCCTACGAGCAGTACTTC

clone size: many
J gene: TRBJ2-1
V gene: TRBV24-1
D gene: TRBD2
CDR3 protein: CATSDPSGGRNNEQFF
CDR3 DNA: TGTGCCACCAGTGATCCGAGCGGGGGACGAAACAATGAGCAGTTCTTC

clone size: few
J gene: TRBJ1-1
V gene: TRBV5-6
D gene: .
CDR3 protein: CASSRPPYEAFF
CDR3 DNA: TGTGCCAGCAGCCGCCCACCCTATGAAGCTTTCTTT

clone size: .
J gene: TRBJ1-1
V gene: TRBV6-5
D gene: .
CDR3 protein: CASSRDGVSGTEAFF
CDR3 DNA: TGTGCCAGCAGCAGGGACGGAGTGAGTGGGACTGAAGCTTTCTTT

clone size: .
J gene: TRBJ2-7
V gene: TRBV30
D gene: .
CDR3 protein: CAWSERAGEQYF
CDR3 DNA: TGTGCCTGGAGTGAAAGGGCCGGCGAGCAGTACTTC

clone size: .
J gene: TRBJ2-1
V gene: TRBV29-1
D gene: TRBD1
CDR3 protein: CSAETGGNEQFF
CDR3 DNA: TGCAGCGCTGAGACAGGGGGTAATGAGCAGTTCTTC

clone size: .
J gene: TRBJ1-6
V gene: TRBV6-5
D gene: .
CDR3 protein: CASSLTRTANSPLHF
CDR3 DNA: TGTGCCAGCAGTCTGACGCGTACAGCCAATTCACCCCTCCACTTT

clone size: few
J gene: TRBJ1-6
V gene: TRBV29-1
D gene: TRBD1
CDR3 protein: CSVATGNNSPLHF
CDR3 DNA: TGCAGCGTAGCGACAGGGAATAATTCACCCCTCCACTTT

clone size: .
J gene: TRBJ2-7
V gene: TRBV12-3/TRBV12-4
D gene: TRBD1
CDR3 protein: CASRPNRGRGEQYF
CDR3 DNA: TGTGCCAGCAGACCAAACAGGGGACGAGGCGAGCAGTACTTC

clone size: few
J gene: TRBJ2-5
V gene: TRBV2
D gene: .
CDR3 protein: CASRRDVYQETQYF
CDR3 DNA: TGTGCCAGCAGAAGGGACGTCTACCAAGAGACCCAGTACTTC

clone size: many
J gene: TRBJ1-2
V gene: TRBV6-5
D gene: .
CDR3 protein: CASSYPGTYGYTF
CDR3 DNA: TGTGCCAGCAGTTACCCCGGGACCTATGGCTACACCTTC

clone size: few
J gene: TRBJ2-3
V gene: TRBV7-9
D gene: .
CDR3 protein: CASEQPATDTQYF
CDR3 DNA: TGTGCCAGCGAGCAGCCCGCGACAGATACGCAGTATTTT

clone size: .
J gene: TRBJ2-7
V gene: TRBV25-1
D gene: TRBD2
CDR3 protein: CASRGRLAGVSEQYF
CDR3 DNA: TGTGCCAGCAGAGGGAGACTAGCGGGGGTATCCGAGCAGTACTTC

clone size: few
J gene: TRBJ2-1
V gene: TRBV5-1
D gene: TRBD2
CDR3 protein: CASSLVSLAGGSGEQFF
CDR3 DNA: TGCGCCAGCAGCTTGGTCTCCCTAGCGGGAGGGTCAGGGGAGCAGTTCTTC

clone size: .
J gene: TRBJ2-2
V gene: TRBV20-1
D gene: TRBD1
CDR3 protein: CSARPRPQGALGAGKGTVELFF
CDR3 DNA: TGCAGTGCTAGACCCCGCCCACAGGGGGCGCTAGGGGCTGGCAAGGGCACCGTGGAGCTGTTTTTT

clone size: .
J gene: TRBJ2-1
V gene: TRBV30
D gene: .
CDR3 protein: CAWSQGLPYNEQFF
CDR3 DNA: TGTGCCTGGAGTCAGGGTTTGCCCTACAATGAGCAGTTCTTC

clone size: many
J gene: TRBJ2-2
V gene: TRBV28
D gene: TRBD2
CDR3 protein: CASSYSGIGELFF
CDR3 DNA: TGTGCCAGCAGTTACAGCGGGATAGGGGAGCTGTTTTTT

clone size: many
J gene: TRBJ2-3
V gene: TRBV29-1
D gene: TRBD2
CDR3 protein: CSVNGLAGVLYTQYF
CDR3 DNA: TGCAGCGTTAACGGACTAGCGGGAGTTCTATATACGCAGTATTTT

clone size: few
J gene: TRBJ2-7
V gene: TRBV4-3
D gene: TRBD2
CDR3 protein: CASSPVAGSSYEQYF
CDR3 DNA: TGCGCCAGCAGCCCAGTAGCGGGAAGCTCCTACGAGCAGTACTTC

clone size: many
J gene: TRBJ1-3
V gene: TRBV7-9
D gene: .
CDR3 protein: CASSLAEGNTIYF
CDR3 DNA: TGTGCCAGCAGCTTAGCAGAGGGAAACACCATATATTTT

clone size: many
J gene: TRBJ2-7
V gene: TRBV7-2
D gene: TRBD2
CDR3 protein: CASSLYAGVVGEQYF
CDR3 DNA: TGTGCCAGCAGCTTATACGCGGGGGTAGTTGGGGAGCAGTACTTC

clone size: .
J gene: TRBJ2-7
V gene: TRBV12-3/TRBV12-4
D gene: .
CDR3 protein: CASSQAAYEQYF
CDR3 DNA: TGTGCCAGCAGTCAAGCCGCCTACGAGCAGTACTTC

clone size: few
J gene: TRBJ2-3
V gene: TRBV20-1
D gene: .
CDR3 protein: CSATLRGAGTDTQYF
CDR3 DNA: TGCAGTGCTACCCTAAGGGGGGCGGGGACAGATACGCAGTATTTT

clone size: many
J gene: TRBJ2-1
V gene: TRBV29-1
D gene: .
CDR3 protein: CSVEERRNNEQFF
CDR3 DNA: TGCAGCGTTGAAGAGCGCAGAAACAATGAGCAGTTCTTC

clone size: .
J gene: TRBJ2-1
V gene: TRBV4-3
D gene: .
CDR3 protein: CASSQDLGVRPYNEQFF
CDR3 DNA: TGCGCCAGCAGCCAAGATCTTGGGGTCCGCCCCTACAATGAGCAGTTCTTC

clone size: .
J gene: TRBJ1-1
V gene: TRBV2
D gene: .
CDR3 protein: CASRRDNHRAFF
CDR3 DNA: TGTGCCAGCAGGAGGGACAACCATCGGGCTTTCTTT

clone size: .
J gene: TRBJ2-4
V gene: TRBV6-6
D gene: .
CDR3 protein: CASNQLGNIQYF
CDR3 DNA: TGTGCCAGCAATCAATTAGGAAACATTCAGTACTTC

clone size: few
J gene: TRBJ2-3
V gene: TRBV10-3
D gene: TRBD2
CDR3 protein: CAISETQLAGLPTDTQYF
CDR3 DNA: TGTGCCATCAGTGAGACCCAACTAGCGGGGTTACCCACAGATACGCAGTATTTT

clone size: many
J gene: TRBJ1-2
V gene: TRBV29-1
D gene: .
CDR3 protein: CSVDFEYGYTF
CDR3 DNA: TGCAGCGTTGATTTTGAATATGGCTACACCTTC

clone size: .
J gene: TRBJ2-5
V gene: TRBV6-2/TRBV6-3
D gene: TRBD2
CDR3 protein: CASSYSASGSLETQYF
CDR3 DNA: TGTGCCAGCAGTTACTCGGCTAGCGGGAGTCTTGAGACCCAGTACTTC

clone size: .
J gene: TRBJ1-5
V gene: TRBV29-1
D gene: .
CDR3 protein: CSVGEGNQPQHF
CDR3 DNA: TGCAGCGTTGGAGAGGGTAACCAGCCCCAGCATTTT

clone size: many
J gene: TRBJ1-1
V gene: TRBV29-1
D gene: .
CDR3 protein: CSVNRDNTEAFF
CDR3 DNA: TGCAGCGTTAACAGGGATAACACTGAAGCTTTCTTT

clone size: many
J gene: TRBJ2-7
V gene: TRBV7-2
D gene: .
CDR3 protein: CASSQTGIIYEQYF
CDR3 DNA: TGTGCCAGCAGCCAAACAGGGATCATCTACGAGCAGTACTTC

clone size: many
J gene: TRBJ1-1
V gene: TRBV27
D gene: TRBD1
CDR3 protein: CASSFRTGGTEAFF
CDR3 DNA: TGTGCCAGCAGTTTCCGGACAGGGGGCACTGAAGCTTTCTTT

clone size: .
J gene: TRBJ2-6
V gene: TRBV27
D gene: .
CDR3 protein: CASSPPPWKGRYSGANVLTF
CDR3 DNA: TGTGCCAGCAGTCCCCCTCCCTGGAAAGGACGCTACTCTGGGGCCAACGTCCTGACTTTC

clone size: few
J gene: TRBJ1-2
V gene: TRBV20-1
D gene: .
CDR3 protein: CSASIGGALYGYTF
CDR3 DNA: TGCAGTGCCTCCATCGGAGGCGCCCTCTATGGCTACACCTTC

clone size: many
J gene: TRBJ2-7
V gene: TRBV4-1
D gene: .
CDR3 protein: CASSQEEGEPGEQYF
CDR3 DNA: TGCGCCAGCAGCCAAGAGGAAGGGGAACCCGGCGAGCAGTACTTC

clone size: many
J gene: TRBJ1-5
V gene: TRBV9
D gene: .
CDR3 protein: CASSVDGGENQPQHF
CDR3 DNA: TGTGCCAGCAGCGTAGATGGGGGTGAGAATCAGCCCCAGCATTTT

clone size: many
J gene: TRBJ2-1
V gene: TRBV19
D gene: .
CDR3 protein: CASRSRGSLHNEQFF
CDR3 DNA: TGTGCCAGTAGGTCACGAGGATCGCTTCACAATGAGCAGTTCTTC

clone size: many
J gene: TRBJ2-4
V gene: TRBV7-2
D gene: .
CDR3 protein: CASSLLDGNIQYF
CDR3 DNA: TGTGCCAGCAGCTTGCTCGACGGAAACATTCAGTACTTC

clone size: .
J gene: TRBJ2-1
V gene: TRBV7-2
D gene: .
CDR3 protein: CASSLTRERLNWFF
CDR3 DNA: TGTGCCAGCAGCTTAACCAGGGAAAGGTTGAATTGGTTCTTC

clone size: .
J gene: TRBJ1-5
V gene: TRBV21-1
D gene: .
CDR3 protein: CASTNNPFSNQPQHF
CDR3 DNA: TGTGCCAGCACCAATAATCCTTTTAGCAATCAGCCCCAGCATTTT

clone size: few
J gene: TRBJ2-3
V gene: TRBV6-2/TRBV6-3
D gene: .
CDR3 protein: CASSYVGDVTDTQYF
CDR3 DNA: TGTGCCAGCAGTTACGTGGGGGATGTCACAGATACGCAGTATTTT

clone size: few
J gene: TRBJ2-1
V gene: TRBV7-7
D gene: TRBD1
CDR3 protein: CASSFDRGDEQFF
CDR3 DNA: TGTGCTAGCAGCTTCGACAGGGGGGATGAGCAGTTCTTC

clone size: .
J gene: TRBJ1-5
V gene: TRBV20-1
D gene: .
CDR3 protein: CSARDRGLRSNQPQHF
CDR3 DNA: TGCAGTGCTAGAGATCGGGGACTGCGGAGCAATCAGCCCCAGCATTTT

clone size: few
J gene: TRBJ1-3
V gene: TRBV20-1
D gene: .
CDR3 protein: CSAREFLGLGNTIYF
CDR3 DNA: TGCAGTGCTCGCGAGTTTTTGGGACTTGGAAACACCATATATTTT